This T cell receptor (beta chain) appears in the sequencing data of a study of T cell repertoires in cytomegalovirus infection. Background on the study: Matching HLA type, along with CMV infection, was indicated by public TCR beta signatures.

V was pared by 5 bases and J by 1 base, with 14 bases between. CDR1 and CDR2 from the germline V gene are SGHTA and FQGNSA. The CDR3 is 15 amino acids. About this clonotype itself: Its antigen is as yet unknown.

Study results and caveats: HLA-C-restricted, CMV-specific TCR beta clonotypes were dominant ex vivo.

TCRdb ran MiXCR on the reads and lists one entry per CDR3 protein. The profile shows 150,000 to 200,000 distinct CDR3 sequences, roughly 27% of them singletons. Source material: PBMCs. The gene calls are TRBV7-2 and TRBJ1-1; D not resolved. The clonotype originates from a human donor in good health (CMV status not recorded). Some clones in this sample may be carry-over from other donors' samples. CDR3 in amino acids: CASSPRAPANTEAFF. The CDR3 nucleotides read TGTGCCAGCAGCCCACGGGCCCCGGCGAACACTGAAGCTTTCTTT.